These 19 T cell receptor beta chains originate from one sample sequenced in a study of human T cells and chemical hapten exposure. One entry per CDR3 protein, called by TCRdb with MiXCR from the RACE reads. The sample has approximately 72,000 distinct CDR3 sequences, over 8.5% seen once; the top ten hold roughly 1.3%. Indicated time point: patch test 3, about 24 weeks after DPC sensitization. Stated treatment: therapeutic diphenylcyclopropenone sensitization with weekly scalp DPC. The material sequenced was whole blood, taken in connection with sensitization to the hapten diphenylcyclopropenone (DPC). The receptors were sampled from a woman in her forties or fifties with alopecia areata. Some clones in this sample may be carry-over from other donors' samples.

V gene TRBV25-1 combines with J gene TRBJ1-6; 10 nucleotides line up with TRBD1. J lost 3 bases, V lost 4 bases, and 12 bases had no gene match. The CDR3 spans 19 residues. Per the germline V gene, CDR1 is MGHDK and CDR2 is SYGVNS. DNA of the CDR3: TGTGCCAGCAGTGGCCGGGACAGGGGATCCCTAAGCTATAATTCACCCCTCCACTTT. Translated: CASSGRDRGSLSYNSPLHF.

Ten or more counts support this clonotype. This chain uses TRBV12-3 or TRBV12-4 with TRBJ2-1; 8 bases are shared with TRBD2. Unmatched junction bases numbered 8, after V lost 3 bases and J lost 7 bases. The CDR3 spans 15 residues. Here the CDR3 DNA reads TGTGCCAGCAGTTTGTCGCGGGGGGCCATGAATGAGCAGTTCTTC. This codes for CASSLSRGAMNEQFF.

This clonotype was seen only a few times. The chain uses TRBV29-1 and TRBJ1-2; D unclear. Germline V lookup: CDR1 SQVTM, CDR2 ANQGSEA. V dropped 5 bases and J dropped 6 bases, with 16 bases sitting between them. This CDR3 region has 13 residues. CDR3 residues: CSVLITVSDGYTF. Here the CDR3 DNA reads TGCAGCGTTCTTATAACAGTCTCCGATGGCTACACCTTC.

The table lists this clonotype with a few counts. The V gene is TRBV11-2, the J gene TRBJ2-1; D is undetermined. The CDR3 is made up of 15 amino acids. Germline values: CDR1 SGHAT, CDR2 FQNNGV. Trimming removed 3 bases from V and 8 bases from J, with 17 bases in between. The CDR3 protein is CASSFFQAFGDEQFF. CDR3 nucleotides: TGTGCCAGCAGCTTCTTCCAGGCTTTTGGGGATGAGCAGTTCTTC.

This chain joins TRBV28 and TRBJ1-1; 7 positions match TRBD1. The germline CDR1 and CDR2 sequences are MDHEN and SYDVKM. J gave up 9 bases and V 8 bases, and 12 bases lay outside the gene matches. The CDR3 sequence is 13 residues long. The CDR3 protein is CASARGQTGKAFF. CDR3 DNA sequence: TGTGCCAGCGCCCGGGGACAGACGGGCAAAGCTTTCTTT.

Only a few counts were recorded for this clonotype. J is TRBJ2-3 and V is TRBV28; 8 nucleotides line up with TRBD1. The CDR3 length is 16 residues. V lost 3 bases, J lost 1 base, and 6 bases stayed unmatched. Germline lookup yields CDR1 MDHEN and CDR2 SYDVKM. CDR3 loop: CASSLSDRGRTDTQYF. CDR3 in DNA: TGTGCCAGCAGTTTGTCAGACAGGGGTCGCACAGATACGCAGTATTTT.

This clonotype was seen ten or more times. The gene calls are TRBV20-1 and TRBJ1-1, with D tentatively TRBD1 (5 bases). The germline V gene encodes CDR1 DFQATT and CDR2 SNEGSKA (reference sequence). There are 12 residues in the CDR3. CDR3 nucleotides: TGCAGGGGAGAGAGAGGGGCCACTGAAGCTTTCTTT. This sequence encodes CRGERGATEAFF.

This clonotype has only one observation. The chain has TRBV6-1 and TRBJ2-3; 9 bases are shared with TRBD2. Trimming at V came to 6 bases and at J to 1 base, leaving 2 bases not matched to a gene. Germline V gene lookup returns CDR1 MNHNS and CDR2 SASEGT. The CDR3 loop spans 14 amino acids. The CDR3 sequence is CASRGLARTDTQYF. In DNA form, the CDR3 reads TGTGCCAGCAGGGGACTAGCTCGCACAGATACGCAGTATTTT.

With respect to this clonotype: At one boundary the junction diverges from the germline segment, which might be a read error. J is TRBJ2-1 and V is TRBV4-2; TRBD2 aligns across 8 bases. The germline gives CDR1 LGHNA, CDR2 YNFKEQ. The CDR3 spans 16 residues. The CDR3 bases are TGTGGCAGCAGCCAGCCTCCGGGACTAGAATACAATGAGCAGTTCTTC. Its protein is CGSSQPPGLEYNEQFF.

This chain uses TRBV12-3 or TRBV12-4 with TRBJ2-5, with a tentative D call TRBD1 (6 bases). The CDR3 is made up of 13 amino acids. V lost 6 bases, J lost 5 bases, and 13 bases lay in between. CDR3 in amino acids: CASSRTGSETQYF. The CDR3 coding sequence is TGTGCCAGCAGCCGTACAGGGTCTGAGACCCAGTACTTC.

The chain employs TRBV7-2 and TRBJ2-4; 11 nucleotides match TRBD2. The V gene's germline CDR1 is SGHTA and CDR2 FQGNSA. J gave up 2 bases and V 3 bases, and 3 bases lay outside the gene matches. The CDR3 loop spans 16 amino acids. The CDR3 loop reads CASSLTSGVTKNIQYF. The CDR3 bases are TGTGCCAGCAGCTTGACTAGCGGGGTAACCAAAAACATTCAGTACTTC.

The chain couples TRBV28 to TRBJ2-6, with a possible D match to TRBD2 (5 bases). The CDR3 is 15 residues long. V shed 5 bases and J shed 0 bases, with 8 bases lying between them. Per germline, CDR1 MDHEN and CDR2 SYDVKM. This chain's CDR3 is CASSPTTSGANVLTF. CDR3 DNA: TGTGCCAGCAGTCCGACTACCTCTGGGGCCAACGTCCTGACTTTC.

This clonotype was observed at least ten times. V usage is TRBV7-6 and J usage is TRBJ1-6; D unresolved. From germline, CDR1 is SGHVS and CDR2 FNYEAQ. Between the trimmed V and J ends, which lost 6 bases and 7 bases, there was a span of 13 bases. This CDR3 region has 14 residues. Written as DNA, the CDR3 is TGTGCCAGCAGACCCGACCGGAACAATTCACCCCTCCACTTT. Amino acids: CASRPDRNNSPLHF. The full variable domain, with the rest looked up from reference TRBV7-6 and TRBJ1-6, is GAGVSQSPRYKVTKRGQDVALRCDPISGHVSLYWYRQALGQGPEFLTYFNYEAQQDKSGLPNDRFSAERPEGSISTLTIQRTEQRDSAMYRCASRPDRNNSPLHFGNGTRLTVT.

Only a few counts were recorded for this clonotype. V gene TRBV29-1 combines with J gene TRBJ2-3; 10 positions match TRBD2. Germline V gene sequence: CDR1 SQVTM, CDR2 ANQGSEA. The length of the CDR3 is 14 residues. V trimming: 6 bases; J trimming: 5 bases; junction bases outside the gene matches: 8. CDR3: CSVAGTSVKDTQYF. The CDR3 DNA reads TGCAGCGTAGCCGGGACTAGCGTGAAAGATACGCAGTATTTT.

Notes on this clonotype: A much larger clone lies a single base off, so this may be a read error. The V and J genes are TRBV7-2 and TRBJ2-3, with TRBD1 matching 7 bases. V lost 10 bases, J lost 3 bases, and 4 bases stayed unmatched. Germline V gene data show CDR1 as SGHTA and CDR2 as FQGNSA. CDR3 length: 12 amino acids. In nucleotides, the CDR3 is TGTGCCAACAGGGGTCAAACAGATACGCAGTATTTT. Translation gives CANRGQTDTQYF.

This clonotype came up a few times. V usage is TRBV20-1 and J usage is TRBJ1-6; D may be TRBD1 (5 bases). V lost 0 bases and J 7 bases, leaving 25 bases between the germline ends. Germline lookup yields CDR1 DFQATT and CDR2 SNEGSKA (reference sequence). CDR3 length: 19 residues. CDR3 loop: CSARDPRGGVANPNSPLHF. CDR3 coding DNA: TGCAGTGCTAGAGACCCCCGTGGGGGGGTCGCCAACCCAAATTCACCCCTCCACTTT.

This clonotype occurred many times. The chain links TRBV10-1 to TRBJ1-2, with a tentative D call TRBD1 (5 bases). The CDR3 spans 13 residues. Trimming left V 0 bases short and J 8 bases short, with 10 bases between. The germline CDR1 and CDR2 sequences are WNHNN and SYGVQD (reference sequence). The CDR3 spells CASSESPRGGYTF. In DNA, the CDR3 is TGCGCCAGCAGTGAGTCGCCTAGGGGCGGCTACACCTTC.

The J gene is TRBJ2-3, the V gene TRBV27; no clear D gene. V lost 2 bases and J lost 7, with 22 bases in between. The CDR3 totals 17 residues. Germline-derived CDR1 and CDR2 are MNHEY and SMNVEV (reference sequence). For the CDR3, the DNA is TGTGCCAGCAGTTTAGCCCTCGGTGGCGTACGCGGAAATACGCAGTATTTT. Residues: CASSLALGGVRGNTQYF.

This clonotype occurred a few times. V and J are TRBV29-1 and TRBJ2-1; 7 nucleotides match TRBD1. In germline, CDR1 is SQVTM, CDR2 ANQGSEA. The CDR3 has 11 residues. V shed 7 bases and J 8 bases; nucleotides not matched to a gene: 5. CDR3 region: CSGGTVHEQFF. The CDR3 nucleotides read TGCAGCGGGGGGACAGTCCATGAGCAGTTCTTC.